This entry concerns a single TCR beta chain. Its antigen is not identified. PCR used 60 Vbeta primers and 13 Jbeta primers. Assay used: immunoSEQ multiplex PCR; TCRdb lists only in-frame clones, some missing. Of roughly 180,000 clones listed, approximately 80% are singletons. CDR1 and CDR2 (germline): SGHTA, FQGTGA. After removal of 0 bases from V and 9 bases from J, the junction contained 6 bases not matched to a gene. CDR3 length: 16 residues. This record comes from a study of cytomegalovirus exposure and HLA in healthy donors. Study-wide results and caveats: It has been reported that TCR beta sequences accurately predicted the HLA-A and HLA-B alleles of most subjects. The study designated around 150 TCR beta chains cytomegalovirus-associated.

This TCR was recovered from a man aged 25 to 45 in good health and CMV-seropositive. The chain combines TRBV7-3 with TRBJ2-1; 12 bases are a match to TRBD2. Material: PBMCs. CDR3 region: CASSLTRTSGIGEQFF. The CDR3 DNA sequence: TGTGCCAGCAGCTTAACCCGGACTAGCGGGATTGGTGAGCAGTTCTTC.